A selection of T cell receptor beta chains follows, all from one sample in a study of blood T cell repertoires in COVID-19. Sequencing used immunoSEQ multiplex PCR; TCRdb keeps in-frame clones, though not all of them. In the table there are roughly 150,000 clones, around 87% of which are singletons. The sample consisted of peripheral blood. All receptors come from a woman older than 75 with COVID-19, enrolled during active disease. CDR3s include the opening cysteine and the closing phenylalanine or tryptophan. The order of the fields is J gene, clone size, V gene, CDR3 length, D gene, CDR3 DNA, CDR3 protein. The D gene is left open where the match is weak. Clone size is shown for a subset of rows, as once, few, many or a class of expanded clone.

J gene: TRBJ1-2; clone size: .; V gene: TRBV6-5; CDR3 length: 14; D gene: .; CDR3 DNA: TGTGCCAGCAGCCCGACAGGTAGCTTTGATGGCTACACCTTC; CDR3 protein: CASSPTGSFDGYTF
J gene: TRBJ2-1; clone size: .; V gene: TRBV9; CDR3 length: 11; D gene: .; CDR3 DNA: TGTGCCAGCAGCCGGGGGTTTGAGCAGTTCTTC; CDR3 protein: CASSRGFEQFF
J gene: TRBJ2-1; clone size: .; V gene: TRBV6-5; CDR3 length: 15; D gene: TRBD2; CDR3 DNA: TGTGCCACCTACACTGCCGGGACTAGTAAGGGTGAGCAGTTCTTC; CDR3 protein: CATYTAGTSKGEQFF
J gene: TRBJ2-7; clone size: .; V gene: TRBV5-4; CDR3 length: 17; D gene: TRBD2; CDR3 DNA: TGTGCCAGCAGCTTGTGGTCCGGGACTAGCGTTTCCTACGAGCAGTACTTC; CDR3 protein: CASSLWSGTSVSYEQYF
J gene: TRBJ2-7; clone size: .; V gene: TRBV5-4; CDR3 length: 15; D gene: TRBD2; CDR3 DNA: TGTGCCAGCAGCTTGTATCTAGCGGGAGGGACCGAGCAGTACTTC; CDR3 protein: CASSLYLAGGTEQYF
J gene: TRBJ2-2; clone size: .; V gene: TRBV9; CDR3 length: 15; D gene: .; CDR3 DNA: TGTGCCAGCAGCGTGAGAACAGAGAACACCGGGGAGCTGTTTTTT; CDR3 protein: CASSVRTENTGELFF
J gene: TRBJ2-7; clone size: .; V gene: TRBV6-2/TRBV6-3; CDR3 length: 16; D gene: TRBD2; CDR3 DNA: TGTGCCAGCAGTTACTCTGACGGGAGGGCCTCGGGTGAGCAGTACTTC; CDR3 protein: CASSYSDGRASGEQYF
J gene: TRBJ2-4; clone size: .; V gene: TRBV5-4; CDR3 length: 14; D gene: .; CDR3 DNA: TGTGCCAGCAGGGAGGATTTAGCCAAAAACATTCAGTACTTC; CDR3 protein: CASREDLAKNIQYF
J gene: TRBJ2-7; clone size: .; V gene: TRBV7-2; CDR3 length: 15; D gene: TRBD2; CDR3 DNA: TGTGCCAGCAGCTGGAGACTAGCGGGAGAGGACGAGCAGTACTTC; CDR3 protein: CASSWRLAGEDEQYF
J gene: TRBJ1-5; clone size: .; V gene: TRBV18; CDR3 length: 13; D gene: .; CDR3 DNA: TGTGCCAGCGCAGGGGCAGGGGAGCAGCCCCAGCATTTT; CDR3 protein: CASAGAGEQPQHF
J gene: TRBJ1-3; clone size: .; V gene: TRBV6-6; CDR3 length: 13; D gene: .; CDR3 DNA: TGTGCCAGCAGTCCCAGGCCGAGAAACACCATATATTTT; CDR3 protein: CASSPRPRNTIYF
J gene: TRBJ2-7; clone size: once; V gene: TRBV19; CDR3 length: 15; D gene: .; CDR3 DNA: TGTGCCAGTAGTACCGCCAGGGCCCCTAAGAACGAGCAGTACTTC; CDR3 protein: CASSTARAPKNEQYF
J gene: TRBJ1-4; clone size: once; V gene: TRBV19; CDR3 length: 14; D gene: .; CDR3 DNA: TGTGCCAGTAGTATAGCGCTCAGGGATGAAAAACTGTTTTTT; CDR3 protein: CASSIALRDEKLFF
J gene: TRBJ2-1; clone size: .; V gene: TRBV7-2; CDR3 length: 15; D gene: .; CDR3 DNA: TGTGCCAGCAGCGCACACAGGAGCTCCTACAATGAGCAGTTCTTC; CDR3 protein: CASSAHRSSYNEQFF
J gene: TRBJ2-3; clone size: .; V gene: TRBV5-1; CDR3 length: 15; D gene: TRBD2; CDR3 DNA: TGCGCCAGCAGTACCAGCGGGAGGACATTGGATACGCAGTATTTT; CDR3 protein: CASSTSGRTLDTQYF
J gene: TRBJ1-5; clone size: .; V gene: TRBV28; CDR3 length: 16; D gene: TRBD1; CDR3 DNA: TGTGCCAGCAGTCCGTCCGGGACAGGGTTAAATCAGCCCCAGCATTTT; CDR3 protein: CASSPSGTGLNQPQHF
J gene: TRBJ1-1; clone size: .; V gene: TRBV28; CDR3 length: 14; D gene: .; CDR3 DNA: TGTGCCAGCAGGTTCGAACAATCCAACACTGAAGCTTTCTTT; CDR3 protein: CASRFEQSNTEAFF
J gene: TRBJ1-6; clone size: .; V gene: TRBV4-3; CDR3 length: 15; D gene: TRBD1; CDR3 DNA: TGCGCCAGCAGCCAGAAGGGGGCGAATAATTCACCCCTCCACTTT; CDR3 protein: CASSQKGANNSPLHF
J gene: TRBJ2-6; clone size: .; V gene: TRBV4-3; CDR3 length: 17; D gene: .; CDR3 DNA: TGCGCCAGCAGCCAAGATCTACTAGTCCCTGGGGCCAACGTCCTGACTTTC; CDR3 protein: CASSQDLLVPGANVLTF
J gene: TRBJ2-7; clone size: .; V gene: TRBV14; CDR3 length: 14; D gene: TRBD1; CDR3 DNA: TGTGCCAGCAGCCAAATACCGGGACAGAGCGAGCAGTACTTC; CDR3 protein: CASSQIPGQSEQYF
J gene: TRBJ2-3; clone size: .; V gene: TRBV7-3; CDR3 length: 16; D gene: .; CDR3 DNA: TGTGCCAGCAGCTTAAGAGGTGAACCTAACACAGATACGCAGTATTTT; CDR3 protein: CASSLRGEPNTDTQYF
J gene: TRBJ1-2; clone size: .; V gene: TRBV28; CDR3 length: 11; D gene: .; CDR3 DNA: TGTGCCAGCAGTCCCCTCCATGGCTACACCTTC; CDR3 protein: CASSPLHGYTF
J gene: TRBJ2-3; clone size: .; V gene: TRBV5-8; CDR3 length: 11; D gene: .; CDR3 DNA: TGTGCCAGCACCATCTCTAATACGCAGTATTTT; CDR3 protein: CASTISNTQYF
J gene: TRBJ1-6; clone size: .; V gene: TRBV28; CDR3 length: 12; D gene: .; CDR3 DNA: TGTGCCACGGGGACTGCGGTGTCACCCCTCCACTTT; CDR3 protein: CATGTAVSPLHF
J gene: TRBJ1-2; clone size: .; V gene: TRBV3-1/TRBV3-2; CDR3 length: 16; D gene: TRBD1; CDR3 DNA: TGTGCCAGCAGCCCTACCAGGGGGGTAGGAGCCTATGGCTACACCTTC; CDR3 protein: CASSPTRGVGAYGYTF
J gene: TRBJ2-3; clone size: .; V gene: TRBV4-3; CDR3 length: 14; D gene: .; CDR3 DNA: TGCGCCAGCAGCCAAGGCTACGGCACAGATACGCAGTATTTT; CDR3 protein: CASSQGYGTDTQYF
J gene: TRBJ1-5; clone size: once; V gene: TRBV9; CDR3 length: 15; D gene: TRBD1; CDR3 DNA: TGTGCCAGCAGCAGGACAGGGGAATTTTTTCAGCCCCAGCATTTT; CDR3 protein: CASSRTGEFFQPQHF
J gene: TRBJ1-1; clone size: .; V gene: TRBV29-1; CDR3 length: 13; D gene: .; CDR3 DNA: TGCAGCGTTGAACAGGGGAGTCGAACTGAAGCTTTCTTT; CDR3 protein: CSVEQGSRTEAFF
J gene: TRBJ2-7; clone size: .; V gene: TRBV28; CDR3 length: 16; D gene: TRBD2; CDR3 DNA: TGTGCCAGCAGTTTAATTAGCAGCGGGAGCTACTACGAGCAGTACTTC; CDR3 protein: CASSLISSGSYYEQYF
J gene: TRBJ1-2; clone size: .; V gene: TRBV6-5; CDR3 length: 10; D gene: .; CDR3 DNA: TGTGCCAGCAGAGGGGTTGGCTACACCTTC; CDR3 protein: CASRGVGYTF
J gene: TRBJ2-7; clone size: few; V gene: TRBV3-1/TRBV3-2; CDR3 length: 14; D gene: .; CDR3 DNA: TGTGCCAGCAGCTGGGACTCCCGTGGCTACGAGCAGTACTTC; CDR3 protein: CASSWDSRGYEQYF
J gene: TRBJ1-6; clone size: .; V gene: TRBV25-1; CDR3 length: 10; D gene: .; CDR3 DNA: TGTGCCACCCGGAATTCACCCCTCCACTTT; CDR3 protein: CATRNSPLHF
J gene: TRBJ2-7; clone size: .; V gene: TRBV28; CDR3 length: 12; D gene: .; CDR3 DNA: TGTGCCAGCAGAGTCGGGGGTTACGAGCAGTACTTC; CDR3 protein: CASRVGGYEQYF
J gene: TRBJ1-1; clone size: .; V gene: TRBV10-3; CDR3 length: 14; D gene: .; CDR3 DNA: TGTGCCATCAGTGACAGGCAGGGGAACACTGAAGCTTTCTTT; CDR3 protein: CAISDRQGNTEAFF
J gene: TRBJ2-5; clone size: .; V gene: TRBV4-2; CDR3 length: 15; D gene: .; CDR3 DNA: TGTGCCAGCAGCCAATCGCCAGACACTCAAGAGACCCAGTACTTC; CDR3 protein: CASSQSPDTQETQYF
J gene: TRBJ2-1; clone size: once; V gene: TRBV5-5; CDR3 length: 15; D gene: .; CDR3 DNA: TGTGCCAGCAGCGCGGCGGACAGCCAATACAATGAGCAGTTCTTC; CDR3 protein: CASSAADSQYNEQFF
J gene: TRBJ1-2; clone size: .; V gene: TRBV19; CDR3 length: 11; D gene: TRBD1; CDR3 DNA: TGTGCCACCCACAAGGGGGCCGGCTACACCTTC; CDR3 protein: CATHKGAGYTF
J gene: TRBJ1-6; clone size: .; V gene: TRBV2; CDR3 length: 13; D gene: TRBD1; CDR3 DNA: TGTGCCAGCACCGGGACAGGGGTTTCACCCCTCCACTTT; CDR3 protein: CASTGTGVSPLHF
J gene: TRBJ1-3; clone size: once; V gene: TRBV10-3; CDR3 length: 13; D gene: .; CDR3 DNA: TGTGCCATCGGGGGGGATACTGGAAACACCATATATTTT; CDR3 protein: CAIGGDTGNTIYF
J gene: TRBJ1-2; clone size: .; V gene: TRBV27; CDR3 length: 13; D gene: TRBD1; CDR3 DNA: TGTGCCAGCAGTTGGGACAGAAACTATGGCTACACCTTC; CDR3 protein: CASSWDRNYGYTF
J gene: TRBJ2-5; clone size: .; V gene: TRBV28; CDR3 length: 15; D gene: TRBD2; CDR3 DNA: TGTGCCAGCAGAGCGATTGGGGGGGAGGCGGAGACCCAGTACTTC; CDR3 protein: CASRAIGGEAETQYF
J gene: TRBJ2-1; clone size: .; V gene: TRBV3-1/TRBV3-2; CDR3 length: 14; D gene: TRBD1; CDR3 DNA: TGTGCCAGCAAACGGACAGGGTCGCACAATGAGCAGTTCTTC; CDR3 protein: CASKRTGSHNEQFF
J gene: TRBJ2-7; clone size: .; V gene: TRBV6-2/TRBV6-3; CDR3 length: 15; D gene: .; CDR3 DNA: TGTGCCAGCAGTTACGGCCAGGGTATCTCCTACGAGCAGTACTTC; CDR3 protein: CASSYGQGISYEQYF
J gene: TRBJ1-4; clone size: .; V gene: TRBV25-1; CDR3 length: 15; D gene: TRBD1; CDR3 DNA: TGTGCCAGCAGTGGATACGGGACAGGGAATGAAAAACTGTTTTTT; CDR3 protein: CASSGYGTGNEKLFF
J gene: TRBJ2-7; clone size: .; V gene: TRBV6-5; CDR3 length: 16; D gene: TRBD1; CDR3 DNA: TGTGCCAGCAGTTACCGGGAGGGACAGGGGGCCTACGAGCAGTACTTC; CDR3 protein: CASSYREGQGAYEQYF
J gene: TRBJ1-1; clone size: .; V gene: TRBV28; CDR3 length: 14; D gene: TRBD1; CDR3 DNA: TGTGCCAGCAGAGAGACAGGGGGGTACACTGAAGCTTTCTTT; CDR3 protein: CASRETGGYTEAFF
J gene: TRBJ1-1; clone size: .; V gene: TRBV4-3; CDR3 length: 14; D gene: .; CDR3 DNA: TGCGCCAGCAGCCAAGTCTTGGGCCGAACTGAAGCTTTCTTT; CDR3 protein: CASSQVLGRTEAFF
J gene: TRBJ1-2; clone size: few; V gene: TRBV6-5; CDR3 length: 13; D gene: .; CDR3 DNA: TGTGCCAGCAGAGCCGGGACACGCTATGGCTACACCTTC; CDR3 protein: CASRAGTRYGYTF
J gene: TRBJ1-4; clone size: .; V gene: TRBV3-1/TRBV3-2; CDR3 length: 15; D gene: TRBD1; CDR3 DNA: TGTGCCAGCAGCCAAACAGGGGCAACTAATGAAAAACTGTTTTTT; CDR3 protein: CASSQTGATNEKLFF
J gene: TRBJ1-1; clone size: .; V gene: TRBV12-3/TRBV12-4; CDR3 length: 13; D gene: .; CDR3 DNA: TGTGCCAGCAGTTTTGGACAGAGTACGAAAGCTTTCTTT; CDR3 protein: CASSFGQSTKAFF
J gene: TRBJ2-7; clone size: .; V gene: TRBV6-5; CDR3 length: 14; D gene: TRBD1; CDR3 DNA: TGTGCCAGCAACCGCGGGACAGGGTTCTCCGAGCAGTACTTC; CDR3 protein: CASNRGTGFSEQYF
J gene: TRBJ2-1; clone size: once; V gene: TRBV5-1; CDR3 length: 19; D gene: TRBD2; CDR3 DNA: TGCGCCAGCAGCCGACTCAGGACTAGCGGGAGCCACCTATACAATGAGCAGTTCTTC; CDR3 protein: CASSRLRTSGSHLYNEQFF